This T cell receptor beta chain was recorded in a study of T cells in Graves' hyperthyroidism and ophthalmopathy. This clonotype was counted a few times. Its antigen is not identified. Exclusion criteria comprised uncontrolled infection, other autoimmune disease, pregnancy or lactation. Overall study findings and caveats: Classification by a 13 V-J model distinguished ophthalmopathy from stable hyperthyroidism. Most expanded thyroid clonotypes above 0.001 also appeared in blood.

TCR beta CDR3 region amplification was performed from RNA transcripts. TCR CDR3 regions were first amplified by RT-PCR with HTBI primers. TCRdb reprocessed the multiplex PCR reads via MiXCR and lists one record per CDR3 protein. The data contain a few hundred thousand distinct CDR3 sequences, roughly 18% of them singletons. The receptor was isolated from a man aged 35 to 55 with Graves' hyperthyroidism. Material: blood.

Written as DNA, the CDR3 is TGCAGTGCTAGAGAGGCACTAGCGGGGGGGCCCTACAATGAGCAGTTCTTC. Protein: CSAREALAGGPYNEQFF. The V and J genes are TRBV20-1 and TRBJ2-1; 13 bases are shared with TRBD2. The CDR3 is 17 residues long. V gave up 0 bases and J gave up 2 bases; unmatched junction bases: 4. CDR1 DFQATT and CDR2 SNEGSKA come from the germline V gene (reference sequence).